The 13 T cell receptor beta chains reported below all come from one sample, sequenced in a study of blood T cell repertoires in COVID-19. Sequencing used immunoSEQ multiplex PCR; TCRdb keeps in-frame clones, though not all of them. The data hold approximately 220,000 clones, with around 82% observed a single time. Sequencing was performed on PBMCs or T cells enriched from blood (not recorded which). Receptor source: a woman aged 40 to 49 with acute COVID-19.

CDR3 sequence: CASSRQGLSYEQYF. In DNA, the CDR3 is TGTGCCAGTTCCCGACAGGGGCTCTCCTACGAGCAGTACTTC. The V and J genes are TRBV27 and TRBJ2-7; 8 bases map to TRBD1. The CDR3 has 14 amino acids. Germline trimming cut 9 bases from V and 0 bases from J; bases unmatched to any gene: 7. Germline V gives CDR1 MNHEY, CDR2 SMNVEV (reference sequence).

This clone came up once. The chain uses TRBV7-8 and TRBJ1-5; TRBD1 is a possible D gene (6 bases). Trimming cost V 0 bases and J 8 bases, with 20 bases left between them. This CDR3 is built from 17 residues. The germline gives CDR1 SGHVS, CDR2 FQNEAQ. CDR3: CASSLAATGLPLKPQHF. DNA of the CDR3: TGTGCCAGCAGCTTAGCCGCGACAGGCCTACCCCTTAAGCCCCAGCATTTT.

V gene TRBV5-1 combines with J gene TRBJ2-6; 9 bases fit TRBD1. The junction had 8 bases not matched to a gene; V was cut back by 3 bases and J by 4 bases. The germline CDR1 and CDR2 sequences are SGHRS and YFSETQ. CDR3 size: 17 residues. CDR3 nucleotides: TGCGCCAGCAGCTCCACAGGGGGCGCAGGCGGGGCCAACGTCCTGACTTTC. It yields the protein CASSSTGGAGGANVLTF.

V gene TRBV10-2 combines with J gene TRBJ1-4, with D tentatively TRBD1 (6 bases). Between the trimmed V and J ends, which lost 7 bases and 6 bases, there was a span of 18 bases. The CDR3 has 15 residues. Germline-derived CDR1 and CDR2 are WSHSY and SAAADI. CDR3 DNA sequence: TGCGCCAGCATACCTACACAGGGACTAGATGAAAAACTGTTTTTT. Translation: CASIPTQGLDEKLFF.

The chain carries TRBV19 and TRBJ1-1, with D unresolved. This CDR3 is built from 15 residues. The germline V gene has CDR1 LNHDA and CDR2 SQIVND (reference sequence). The ends were cut back, 5 bases at V and 1 base at J, with 14 bases in the middle. The CDR3 DNA is TGTGCCAGTAGTCCCCACCGGGGTAAGAACACTGAAGCTTTCTTT. Encoded protein: CASSPHRGKNTEAFF.

This chain uses TRBV6-5 with TRBJ1-1; TRBD1 might be the D (5 bases). Germline CDR1 MNHEY, CDR2 SVGAGI. The length of the CDR3 is 13 residues. The V and J ends lost 10 bases and 0 bases respectively, with 12 bases between them. The CDR3 DNA follows: TGTGCCACCCAGGGTGGGATGAACACTGAAGCTTTCTTT. It yields the protein CATQGGMNTEAFF.

This clone has just one count. This sequence joins TRBV5-4 and TRBJ2-7, with D possibly TRBD1 on 6 matching bases. The germline V gene encodes CDR1 SGHNT and CDR2 YYREEE (reference sequence). The CDR3 runs 13 residues. Trimming pared 1 base from V and 6 bases from J, leaving 11 bases between. CDR3 DNA sequence: TGTGCCAGCAGCTTGAACAGGGCGGGCGAGCAGTACTTC. The encoded protein is CASSLNRAGEQYF. The variable domain in full, completed from reference TRBV5-4 and TRBJ2-7, reads ETGVTQSPTHLIKTRGQQVTLRCSSQSGHNTVSWYQQALGQGPQFIFQYYREEENGRGNFPPRFSGLQFPNYSSELNVNALELDDSALYLCASSLNRAGEQYFGPGTRLTVT.

This chain connects TRBV30 to TRBJ1-6; D is perhaps TRBD1 (6 bases). CDR3 size: 15 residues. Germline V gene sequence: CDR1 GTSNPN, CDR2 SVGIG (reference sequence). V was trimmed by 4 bases and J by 9 bases, leaving 19 bases between them. Here the CDR3 DNA reads TGTGCCTGGACCGCCGTAGGGGGGGCGCCTTCACCCCTCCACTTT. Translating it yields CAWTAVGGAPSPLHF.

V gene TRBV30 combines with J gene TRBJ2-3; TRBD2 might be the D (6 bases). The CDR3 extends over 15 amino acids. CDR1 GTSNPN and CDR2 SVGIG come from the germline V gene (reference sequence). Trimming took off 4 bases at V and 2 bases at J, with 16 bases between the two ends. The CDR3 sequence is CAWNTGPGVTDTQYF. CDR3 nucleotides: TGTGCCTGGAACACGGGGCCGGGGGTCACAGATACGCAGTATTTT.

CDR3 nucleotides: TGTGCCAGCAGTCGAACCCCGGACAGGGGCGGCGAGCAGTACTTC. Translated: CASSRTPDRGGEQYF. The rearrangement uses TRBV6-5 and TRBJ2-7, with 9 nucleotides matching TRBD1. Trimming took 5 bases from V and 6 from J; bases not matched to a gene: 11. Germline CDR1 and CDR2: MNHEY and SVGAGI. The CDR3 sequence is 15 residues long.

CDR3 coding DNA: TGTGCCAGCAGTCAATCCCCGGGACAGATCTATGGCTACACCTTC. This codes for CASSQSPGQIYGYTF. This chain joins TRBV6-2 or TRBV6-3 and TRBJ1-2; 7 bases line up with TRBD1. From germline, CDR1 is MNHEY and CDR2 SVGEGT. V gave up 5 bases and J gave up 4 bases; unmatched junction bases: 10. The CDR3 runs 15 residues.

A single count supports this clone. The genes are TRBV19 and TRBJ1-5, with a possible D match to TRBD1 (5 bases). Between the trimmed V and J ends, which lost 2 bases and 9 bases, there was a span of 8 bases. Germline V gene lookup returns CDR1 LNHDA and CDR2 SQIVND (reference sequence). CDR3 length equals 12 residues. CDR3 coding DNA: TGTGCCAGTAGTATACCCCAGGGGCCCCAGCATTTT. This encodes CASSIPQGPQHF. The full variable domain, rest sourced from reference TRBV19 and TRBJ1-5, is DGGITQSPKYLFRKEGQNVTLSCEQNLNHDAMYWYRQDPGQGLRLIYYSQIVNDFQKGDIAEGYSVSREKKESFPLTVTSAQKNPTAFYLCASSIPQGPQHFGDGTRLSIL.

The chain couples TRBV20-1 to TRBJ1-5; 10 nucleotides match TRBD1. This CDR3 spans 14 amino acids. Looked up from germline, CDR1 is DFQATT and CDR2 is SNEGSKA (reference sequence). The V segment lost 3 bases and the J segment 7 bases; nucleotides outside the gene matches: 6. CDR3 nucleotides: TGCAGTGCTAGTATGACAGGGGGCGGGCAGCCCCAGCATTTT. This gives the protein CSASMTGGGQPQHF.